This TCR beta chain stems from a study of OX40 agonist ivuxolimab in advanced cancers. Regarding this clone: Its antigen is still unknown.

The method was immunoSEQ multiplex PCR; TCRdb's version includes in-frame clones alone and lacks a portion of them. Here the sample spans about 35,000 clones, roughly three quarters being singletons. Germline loops: CDR1 ENHRY, CDR2 SYGVKD. Trimming removed 6 bases from V and 5 bases from J, with 16 bases in between. CDR3 length: 14 amino acids. Overall study results and limits: No determination was made of the antigen specificity of the expanded peripheral T cells.

This TCR was recovered from an adult with an advanced solid tumor such as melanoma, head and neck, liver or kidney cancer. The sequencing used CD4+ or CD8+ T cells sorted from blood, collected in a trial of the OX40 agonist ivuxolimab. The V gene is TRBV10-3, the J gene TRBJ2-5, with a tentative D call TRBD1 (6 bases). The DNA of the CDR3 is TGTGCCATCAGCGACGGGACAATCTCGGAGACCCAGTACTTC. This codes for CAISDGTISETQYF.